This T cell receptor beta chain was identified during a study of blood T cell repertoires in COVID-19. About the study: Specimens from acute and convalescent COVID-19 originated in the United States, Italy and Spain. PBMCs, B-cell-depleted T cells, or T cells provided the cDNA or gDNA that made up the material.

In the original analysis: Counts of nucleated cells, estimated from reference gene primer amplification, were obtained. Sequencing used immunoSEQ multiplex PCR; TCRdb keeps in-frame clones, though not all of them. V, J and clone size derive from that table, while D and trimming were established from the DNA sequence. Of over 100,000 clones in the sample, approximately 80% were seen once. The germline gives CDR1 LNHDA, CDR2 SQIVND (reference sequence). V gave up 6 bases and J gave up 8 bases; unmatched junction bases: 8. This CDR3 has 13 amino acids. The TCR was taken from a woman older than 75 with acute or convalescent COVID-19. The chain joins TRBV19 to TRBJ1-2; the match to TRBD1 covers 8 bases. Sequencing input: peripheral blood. CDR3 loop: CASSDRGPQGYTF. The CDR3 nucleotides read TGTGCCAGTAGCGACAGGGGACCTCAAGGCTACACCTTC.